Below are 14 T cell receptor beta chains sequenced from a single sample in a study of cytomegalovirus exposure and HLA in healthy donors. The primer mix had 60 Vbeta and 13 Jbeta primers. Libraries were prepared by immunoSEQ multiplex PCR; TCRdb keeps only in-frame clonotypes and omits some of them. In the table there are 200,000 or so clones, about 78% of which are singletons. Sequences were obtained from PBMCs. The receptors originated from a woman aged 25-40 years in good health and CMV-seronegative.

The J gene is TRBJ2-1, the V gene TRBV28, with 11 positions matching TRBD2. This CDR3 has 16 amino acids. Germline-derived CDR1 and CDR2 are MDHEN and SYDVKM. Germline trimming cut 3 bases from V and 4 bases from J; bases unmatched to any gene: 5. CDR3 bases: TGTGCCAGCAGTTTGGAACTAGCGGGAGATTACAATGAGCAGTTCTTC. It encodes CASSLELAGDYNEQFF.

The J gene is TRBJ2-1, the V gene TRBV19; TRBD2 aligns across 11 bases. This CDR3 region has 16 residues. Germline CDR1 and CDR2: LNHDA and SQIVND (reference sequence). V trimming: 5 bases; J trimming: 5 bases; junction bases outside the gene matches: 8. This chain's CDR3 is CASSRTSGSVHNEQFF. CDR3 nucleotides: TGTGCCAGTAGTCGAACTAGCGGGAGTGTCCACAATGAGCAGTTCTTC. Based on the CDR3 plus reference TRBV19 and TRBJ2-1, the full variable domain is DGGITQSPKYLFRKEGQNVTLSCEQNLNHDAMYWYRQDPGQGLRLIYYSQIVNDFQKGDIAEGYSVSREKKESFPLTVTSAQKNPTAFYLCASSRTSGSVHNEQFFGPGTRLTVL.

The V and J genes are TRBV7-6 and TRBJ2-4; D might be TRBD1 (5 bases). This CDR3 has 16 amino acids. Germline V lookup: CDR1 SGHVS, CDR2 FNYEAQ. The germline V and J ends were trimmed by 1 base and 4 bases, with 14 bases remaining between them. This chain's CDR3 is CASSLGAGLTKNIQYF. CDR3 nucleotides: TGTGCCAGCAGCTTAGGGGCAGGGTTGACAAAAAACATTCAGTACTTC.

The chain has TRBV11-2 and TRBJ2-2; D is perhaps TRBD1 (6 bases). There are 16 residues in the CDR3. The germline gives CDR1 SGHAT, CDR2 FQNNGV. The V gene lost 1 base and the J gene lost 6 bases, with 15 bases spanning the gap. CDR3 region: CASSLGSRGRAGELFF. The CDR3 nucleotides are TGTGCCAGCAGCTTAGGTAGCAGGGGAAGGGCCGGGGAGCTGTTTTTT.

The chain uses TRBV7-9 and TRBJ2-7, with TRBD2 matching 8 bases. Germline values: CDR1 SEHNR, CDR2 FQNEAQ (reference sequence). This CDR3 has 14 residues. J lost 2 bases, V lost 2 bases, and 2 bases had no gene match. The CDR3 DNA follows: TGTGCCAGCAGCTTAAACGGGAGGGCCTACGAGCAGTACTTC. Protein sequence: CASSLNGRAYEQYF.

The rearrangement uses TRBV23-1 and TRBJ2-5; a possible D gene is TRBD1 (5 bases). Being an ORF, TRBV23-1 has a function that is uncertain. There are 17 residues in the CDR3. Between the trimmed V and J ends, which lost 0 bases and 2 bases, there was a span of 16 bases. The CDR3 DNA reads as TGCGCCAGCAGTCAATCGTTGGGCAGGGCTCTTCAAGAGACCCAGTACTTC. It yields the protein CASSQSLGRALQETQYF.

As to this clone: The junction departs from germline at one end; a sequencing error may be responsible. The chain links TRBV7-2 to TRBJ2-7; D gene ambiguous. CDR1 SGHTA and CDR2 FQGNSA come from the germline V gene. The CDR3 spans 12 residues. The CDR3 nucleotides read TGTGCCAGCAGCCCCCTCTCCTCCGAGCAGTACTTC. Its protein is CASSPLSSEQYF.

This chain connects TRBV7-8 to TRBJ2-3; D uncertain. V shed 2 bases and J shed 0 bases, with 12 bases lying between them. This CDR3 region has 16 residues. Germline CDR1 SGHVS, CDR2 FQNEAQ. CDR3 sequence (DNA): TGTGCCAGCAGCTTATTATCGGGTTTGAGCACAGATACGCAGTATTTT. Translating it yields CASSLLSGLSTDTQYF.

The gene calls are TRBV5-4 and TRBJ2-2; D is unresolved. The CDR3 is 11 residues long. The ends were cut back, 9 bases at V and 3 bases at J, with 6 bases in the middle. The germline CDR1 and CDR2 sequences are SGHNT and YYREEE (reference sequence). CDR3 sequence reads: CATIHTGELFF. The CDR3 DNA follows: TGTGCCACCATTCACACCGGGGAGCTGTTTTTT.

The table lists this clone with a few counts. The chain has TRBV2 and TRBJ1-4; 7 nucleotides agree with TRBD1. The germline CDR1 and CDR2 sequences are SNHLY and FYNNEI. V lost 5 bases to trimming and J lost 0 bases; unmatched junction nucleotides: 12. This CDR3 is built from 18 residues. DNA for the CDR3: TGTGCCAGCAGTCCCCCGGGACAGAAACTCGCAACTAATGAAAAACTGTTTTTT. Its translation: CASSPPGQKLATNEKLFF.

This clone showed up just a few times. The junction departs from germline at one end; a sequencing error may be responsible. The gene calls are TRBV9 and TRBJ1-2; maybe TRBD1 (5 bases). This CDR3 is 15 amino acids long. Germline loops: CDR1 SGDLS, CDR2 YYNGEE. Written as DNA, the CDR3 is TGTGCCAGCAGCGTTAATGCAGGGTGGGACTATGGCTACCCCTTC. Its translation: CASSVNAGWDYGYPF.

V is TRBV4-1 and J is TRBJ2-1; possibly TRBD2 for D (6 bases). The germline CDR1 and CDR2 sequences are MGHRA and YSYEKL. The CDR3 spans 16 residues. V lost 5 bases, J lost 0 bases, and 14 bases lay in between. The CDR3 nucleotides read TGCGCCAGCAGCTCCCCGCGGGACGGCTCCTACAATGAGCAGTTCTTC. Its translation is CASSSPRDGSYNEQFF.

This chain connects TRBV9 to TRBJ2-3, with D perhaps TRBD1 (6 bases). V shed 2 bases and J shed 2 bases, with 12 bases lying between them. Germline lookup yields CDR1 SGDLS and CDR2 YYNGEE. The CDR3 loop spans 15 amino acids. The CDR3 DNA follows: TGTGCCAGCAGCGTGGGGGACACTTTCACAGATACGCAGTATTTT. It specifies CASSVGDTFTDTQYF. The variable domain in full, completed from reference TRBV9 and TRBJ2-3, reads DSGVTQTPKHLITATGQRVTLRCSPRSGDLSVYWYQQSLDQGLQFLIQYYNGEERAKGNILERFSAQQFPDLHSELNLSSLELGDSALYFCASSVGDTFTDTQYFGPGTRLTVL.

The rearrangement uses TRBV10-1 and TRBJ1-5; possible D gene TRBD1, 5 bases. V gave up 4 bases and J gave up 3 bases, with 7 bases separating them. The germline gives CDR1 WNHNN, CDR2 SYGVQD (reference sequence). This CDR3 has 13 amino acids. As DNA, the CDR3 is TGCGCCAGCAGTGGGGGACTCAATCAGCCCCAGCATTTT. As protein: CASSGGLNQPQHF.